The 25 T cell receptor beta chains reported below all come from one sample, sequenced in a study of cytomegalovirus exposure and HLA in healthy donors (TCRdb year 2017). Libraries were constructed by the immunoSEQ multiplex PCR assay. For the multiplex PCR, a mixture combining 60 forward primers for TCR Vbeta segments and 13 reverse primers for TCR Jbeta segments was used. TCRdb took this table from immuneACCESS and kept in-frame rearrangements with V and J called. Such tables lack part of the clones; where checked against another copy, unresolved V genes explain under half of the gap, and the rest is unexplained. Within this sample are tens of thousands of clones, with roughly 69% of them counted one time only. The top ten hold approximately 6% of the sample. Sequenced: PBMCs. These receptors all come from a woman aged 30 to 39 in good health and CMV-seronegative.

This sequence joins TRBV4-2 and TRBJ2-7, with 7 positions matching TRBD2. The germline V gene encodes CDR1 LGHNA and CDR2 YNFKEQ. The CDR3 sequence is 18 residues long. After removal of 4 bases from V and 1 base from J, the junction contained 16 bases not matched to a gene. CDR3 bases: TGTGCCAGCAGCCCCCCGGGGGTTGTCAGCGGGAAATCCTACGAGCAGTACTTC. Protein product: CASSPPGVVSGKSYEQYF.

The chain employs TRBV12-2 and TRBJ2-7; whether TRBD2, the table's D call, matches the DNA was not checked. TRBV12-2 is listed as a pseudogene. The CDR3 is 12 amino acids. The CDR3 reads CASRLTTRDSYF. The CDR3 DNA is TGTGCAAGTCGCTTAACCACCCGGGACTCCTACTTC.

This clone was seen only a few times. The CDR3 region has the DNA TGTGCCAGCTCACCGGGACAGAACACTGAAGCTTTCTTT. Encoded protein: CASSPGQNTEAFF. The chain carries TRBV18 and TRBJ1-1, with D possibly being TRBD1 (6 bases). The V and J ends lost 3 bases and 1 base respectively, with 6 bases between them. The CDR3 is 13 amino acids. Germline CDR1 and CDR2: KGHSH and LQKENI.

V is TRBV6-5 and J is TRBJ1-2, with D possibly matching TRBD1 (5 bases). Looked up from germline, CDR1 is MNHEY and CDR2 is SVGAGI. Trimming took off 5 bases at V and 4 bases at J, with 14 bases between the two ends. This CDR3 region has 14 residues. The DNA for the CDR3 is TGTGCCAGCAGTGACCTCGGGGGTACCTATGGCTACACCTTC. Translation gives CASSDLGGTYGYTF.

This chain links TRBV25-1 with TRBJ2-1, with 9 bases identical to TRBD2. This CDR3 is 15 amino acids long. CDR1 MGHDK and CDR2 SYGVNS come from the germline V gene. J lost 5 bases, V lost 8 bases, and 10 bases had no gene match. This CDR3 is CASLRGAGGDNEQFF. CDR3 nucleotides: TGTGCCAGCTTAAGAGGGGCGGGAGGGGACAATGAGCAGTTCTTC. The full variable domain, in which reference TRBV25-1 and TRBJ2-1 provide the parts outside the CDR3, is EADIYQTPRYLVIGTGKKITLECSQTMGHDKMYWYQQDPGMELHLIHYSYGVNSTEKGDLSSESTVSRIRTEHFPLTLESARPSHTSQYLCASLRGAGGDNEQFFGPGTRLTVL.

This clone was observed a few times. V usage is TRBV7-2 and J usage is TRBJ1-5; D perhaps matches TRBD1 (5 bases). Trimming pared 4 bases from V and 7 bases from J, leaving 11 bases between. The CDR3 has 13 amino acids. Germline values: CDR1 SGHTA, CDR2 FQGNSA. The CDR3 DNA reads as TGTGCCAGCAGCTCACCAGGGTTGCAGCCCCAGCATTTT. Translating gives CASSSPGLQPQHF.

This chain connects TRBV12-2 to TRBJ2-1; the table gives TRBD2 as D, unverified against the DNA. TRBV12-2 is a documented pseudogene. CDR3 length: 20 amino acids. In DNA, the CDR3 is TGTGCAAGTCGCTTAGCTTTCCTTCTGACTAGCGGGGGGGCCTACAATGAGCAGTTCTTC. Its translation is CASRLAFLLTSGGAYNEQFF.

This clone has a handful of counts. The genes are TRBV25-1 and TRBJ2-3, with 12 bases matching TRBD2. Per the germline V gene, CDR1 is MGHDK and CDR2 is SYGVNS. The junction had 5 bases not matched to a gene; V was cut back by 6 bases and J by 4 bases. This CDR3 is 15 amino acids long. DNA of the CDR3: TGTGCCAGCAGCAAACTAGCGGGGGGACCAGATACGCAGTATTTT. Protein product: CASSKLAGGPDTQYF.

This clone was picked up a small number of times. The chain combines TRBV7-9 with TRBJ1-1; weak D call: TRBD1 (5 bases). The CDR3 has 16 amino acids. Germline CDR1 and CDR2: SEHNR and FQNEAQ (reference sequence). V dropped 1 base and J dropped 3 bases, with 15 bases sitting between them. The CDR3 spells CASSLGVREEDTEAFF. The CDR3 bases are TGTGCCAGCAGCTTAGGGGTCAGGGAAGAAGACACTGAAGCTTTCTTT.

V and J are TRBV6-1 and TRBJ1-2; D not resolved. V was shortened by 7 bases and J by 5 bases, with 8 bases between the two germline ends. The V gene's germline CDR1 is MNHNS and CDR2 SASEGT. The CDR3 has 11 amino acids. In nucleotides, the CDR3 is TGTGCCAGCACTTCGTTATATGGCTACACCTTC. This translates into CASTSLYGYTF.

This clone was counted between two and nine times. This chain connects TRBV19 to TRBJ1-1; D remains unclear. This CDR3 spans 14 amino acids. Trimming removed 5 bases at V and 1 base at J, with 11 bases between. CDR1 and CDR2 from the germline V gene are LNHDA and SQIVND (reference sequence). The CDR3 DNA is TGTGCCAGTAGTGCCTTGGAGGGGAACACTGAAGCTTTCTTT. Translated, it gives CASSALEGNTEAFF.

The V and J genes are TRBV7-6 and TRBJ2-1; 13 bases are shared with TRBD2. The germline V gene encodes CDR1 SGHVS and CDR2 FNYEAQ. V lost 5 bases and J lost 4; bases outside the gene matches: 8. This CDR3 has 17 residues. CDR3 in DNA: TGTGCCAGCAGCGCAGGACTAGCGGGGGAGATGTACAATGAGCAGTTCTTC. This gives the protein CASSAGLAGEMYNEQFF.

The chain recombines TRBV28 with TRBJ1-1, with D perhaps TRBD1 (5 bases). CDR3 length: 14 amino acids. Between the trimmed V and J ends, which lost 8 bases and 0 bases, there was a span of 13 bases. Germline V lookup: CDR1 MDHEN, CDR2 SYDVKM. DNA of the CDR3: TGTGCCAGCGTAATGGCAGGGTTGAACACTGAAGCTTTCTTT. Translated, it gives CASVMAGLNTEAFF. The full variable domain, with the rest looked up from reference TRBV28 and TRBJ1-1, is DVKVTQSSRYLVKRTGEKVFLECVQDMDHENMFWYRQDPGLGLRLIYFSYDVKMKEKGDIPEGYSVSREKKERFSLILESASTNQTSMYLCASVMAGLNTEAFFGQGTRLTVV.

This CDR3 is CASSQAGQVEETQYF. CDR3 bases: TGCGCCAGCAGCCAAGCGGGACAGGTAGAAGAGACCCAGTACTTC. This chain links TRBV4-1 with TRBJ2-5; 8 nucleotides match TRBD1. V lost 1 base to trimming and J lost 3 bases; unmatched junction nucleotides: 4. Germline CDR1 MGHRA, CDR2 YSYEKL. The CDR3 has 15 residues.

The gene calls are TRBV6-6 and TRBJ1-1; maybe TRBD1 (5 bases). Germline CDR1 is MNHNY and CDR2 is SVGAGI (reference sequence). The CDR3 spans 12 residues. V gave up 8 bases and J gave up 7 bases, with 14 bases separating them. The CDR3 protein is CASAYGGFEAFF. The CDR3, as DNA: TGTGCCAGCGCGTACGGGGGATTTGAAGCTTTCTTT.

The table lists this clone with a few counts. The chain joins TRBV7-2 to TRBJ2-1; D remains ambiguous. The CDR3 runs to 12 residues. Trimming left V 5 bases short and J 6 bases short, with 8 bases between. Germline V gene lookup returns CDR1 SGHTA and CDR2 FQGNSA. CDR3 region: CASSPVRNEQFF. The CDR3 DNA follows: TGTGCCAGCAGCCCCGTTCGCAATGAGCAGTTCTTC.

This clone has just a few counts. CDR3 coding DNA: TGTGCCAGTAGTATAGAGCCTAGCGGCACCTACGAGCAGTACTTC. It translates to CASSIEPSGTYEQYF. J is TRBJ2-7 and V is TRBV19; TRBD2 agrees at 7 bases. This CDR3 is 15 amino acids long. Losses at the gene ends were 0 bases for V and 2 bases for J; bases not matched to a gene: 4. The germline gives CDR1 LNHDA, CDR2 SQIVND (reference sequence).

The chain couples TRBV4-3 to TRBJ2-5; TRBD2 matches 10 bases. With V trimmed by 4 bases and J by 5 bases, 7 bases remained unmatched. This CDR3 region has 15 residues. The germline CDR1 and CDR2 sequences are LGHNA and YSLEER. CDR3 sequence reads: CASSLQRGGGETQYF. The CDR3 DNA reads TGCGCCAGCAGCCTCCAGCGGGGGGGCGGGGAGACCCAGTACTTC.

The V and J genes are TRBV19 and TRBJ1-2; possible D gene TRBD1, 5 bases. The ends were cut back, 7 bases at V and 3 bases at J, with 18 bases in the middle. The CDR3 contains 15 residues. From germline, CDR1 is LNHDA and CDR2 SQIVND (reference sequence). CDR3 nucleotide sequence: TGTGCCAGTACCCCGGCAAGGGGCAAGGACTATGGCTACACCTTC. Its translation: CASTPARGKDYGYTF.

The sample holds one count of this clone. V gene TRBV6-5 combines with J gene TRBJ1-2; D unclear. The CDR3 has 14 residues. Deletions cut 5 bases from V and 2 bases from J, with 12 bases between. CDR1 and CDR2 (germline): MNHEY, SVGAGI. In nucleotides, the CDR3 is TGTGCCAGCAGTCGTGACACCTTCAACTATGGCTACACCTTC. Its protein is CASSRDTFNYGYTF.

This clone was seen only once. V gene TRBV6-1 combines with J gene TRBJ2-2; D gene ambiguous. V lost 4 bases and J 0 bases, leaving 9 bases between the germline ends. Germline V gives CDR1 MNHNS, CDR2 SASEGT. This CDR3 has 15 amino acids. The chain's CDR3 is CASSVRAANTGELFF. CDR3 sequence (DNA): TGTGCCAGCAGTGTTCGTGCAGCGAACACCGGGGAGCTGTTTTTT.

The CDR3 DNA is TGTGCCAGCAGCCCCCTGATACGGGGCACTGAAGCTTTCTTT. Translated, it gives CASSPLIRGTEAFF. This sequence joins TRBV5-4 and TRBJ1-1; D is ambiguous. CDR3 size: 14 residues. V shed 4 bases and J shed 4 bases, with 14 bases lying between them. Germline V CDR1 and CDR2: SGHNT, YYREEE (reference sequence).

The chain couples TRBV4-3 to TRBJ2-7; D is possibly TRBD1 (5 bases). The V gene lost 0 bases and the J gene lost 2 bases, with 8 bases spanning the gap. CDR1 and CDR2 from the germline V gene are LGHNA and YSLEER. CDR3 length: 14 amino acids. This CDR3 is CASSQDAGPYEQYF. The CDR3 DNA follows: TGCGCCAGCAGCCAAGATGCAGGGCCCTACGAGCAGTACTTC.

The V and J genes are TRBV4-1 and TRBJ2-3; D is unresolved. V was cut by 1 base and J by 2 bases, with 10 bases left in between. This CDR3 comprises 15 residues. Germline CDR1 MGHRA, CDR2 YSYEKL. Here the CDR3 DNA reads TGCGCCAGCAGCCAAGTTGCCGGTTCCACAGATACGCAGTATTTT. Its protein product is CASSQVAGSTDTQYF.

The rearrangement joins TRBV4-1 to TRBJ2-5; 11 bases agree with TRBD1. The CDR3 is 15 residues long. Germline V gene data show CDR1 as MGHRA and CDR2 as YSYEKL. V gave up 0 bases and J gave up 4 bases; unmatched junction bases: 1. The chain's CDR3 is CASSQEGQGGETQYF. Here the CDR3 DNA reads TGCGCCAGCAGCCAAGAGGGACAGGGGGGAGAGACCCAGTACTTC.